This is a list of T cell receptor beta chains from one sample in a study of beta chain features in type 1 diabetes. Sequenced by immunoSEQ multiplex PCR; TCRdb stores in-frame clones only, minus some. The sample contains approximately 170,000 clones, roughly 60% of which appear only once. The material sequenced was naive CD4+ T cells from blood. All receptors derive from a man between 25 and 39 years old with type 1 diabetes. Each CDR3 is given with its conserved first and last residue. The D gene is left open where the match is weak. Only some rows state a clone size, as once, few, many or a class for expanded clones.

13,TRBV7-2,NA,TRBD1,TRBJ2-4,TGTGCCAGCAGCCGGGACAGCAAAAACATTCAGTACTTC,CASSRDSKNIQYF
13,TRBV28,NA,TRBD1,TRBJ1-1,TGTGCCAGCAGCGGACAGGGGAACACTGAAGCTTTCTTT,CASSGQGNTEAFF
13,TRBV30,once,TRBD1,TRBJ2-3,TGTGCCTGGAGGACAGGGGGGGCCGCTACGCAGTATTTT,CAWRTGGAATQYF
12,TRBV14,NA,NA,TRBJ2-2,TGTGCCAGCAGCCAAGTCACCGGGGAGCTGTTTTTT,CASSQVTGELFF
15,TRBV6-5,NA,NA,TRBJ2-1,TGTGCCAGCAGTTACGAATGGCAGGATTGGGGTGAGCAGTTCTTC,CASSYEWQDWGEQFF
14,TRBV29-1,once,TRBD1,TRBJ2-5,TGCAGCGTTGACAGACAGGGCCCTAGCGAGACCCAGTACTTC,CSVDRQGPSETQYF
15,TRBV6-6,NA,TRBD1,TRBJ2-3,TGTGCCAGCAGGCGCCCGGGACAGGGCCCAGATACGCAGTATTTT,CASRRPGQGPDTQYF
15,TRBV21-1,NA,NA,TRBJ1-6,TGTGCCAGCAGCAACCCTCCAGGGAGGAATTCACCCCTCCACTTT,CASSNPPGRNSPLHF
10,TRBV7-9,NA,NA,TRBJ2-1,TGTGCCAGCAGCCAGAATGAGCAGTTCTTC,CASSQNEQFF
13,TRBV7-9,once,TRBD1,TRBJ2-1,TGTGCCAGCAGTAACAGGGGGTACAATGAGCAGTTCTTC,CASSNRGYNEQFF
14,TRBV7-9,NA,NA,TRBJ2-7,TGTGCCAGCAATGCACAGCCAAACTCCTACGAGCAGTACTTC,CASNAQPNSYEQYF
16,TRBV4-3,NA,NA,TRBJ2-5,TGCGCCAGCAGCCAAGATTGGCGACAGCTCCAAGAGACCCAGTACTTC,CASSQDWRQLQETQYF
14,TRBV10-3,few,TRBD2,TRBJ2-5,TGTGCCATCAGTGAAGGGACTAGGCGAGAGACCCAGTACTTC,CAISEGTRRETQYF
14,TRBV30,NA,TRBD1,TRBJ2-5,TGTGCCTGGGGCGTGAGAGGGGGCAGAGAGACCCAGTACTTC,CAWGVRGGRETQYF
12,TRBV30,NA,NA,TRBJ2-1,TGTGCCTGCCCCCGACTAGGACAGGAGCAGTTCTTC,CACPRLGQEQFF
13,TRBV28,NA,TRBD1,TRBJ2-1,TGTGCCAGCACTTACACCGGGACAGGGGAGCAGTTCTTC,CASTYTGTGEQFF
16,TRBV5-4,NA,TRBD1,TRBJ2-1,TGTGCCAGCAGCCGGGACGAAGGGACAGGGCACAATGAGCAGTTCTTC,CASSRDEGTGHNEQFF
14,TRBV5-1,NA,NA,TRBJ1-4,TGCGCCAGCAGCTACGGAGGGTCGAGAGAAAAACTGTTTTTT,CASSYGGSREKLFF
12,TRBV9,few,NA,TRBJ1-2,TGTGCCAGCAGCGTAGATGGATATGGCTACACCTTC,CASSVDGYGYTF
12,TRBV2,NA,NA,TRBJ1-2,TGTGCCAGCGGTTCAGTTAACTATGGCTACACCTTC,CASGSVNYGYTF
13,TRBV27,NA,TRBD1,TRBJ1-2,TGTGCCAGCAGTCCGCCGGGACAGTTTGGCTACACCTTC,CASSPPGQFGYTF
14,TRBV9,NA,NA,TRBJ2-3,TGTGCCAGCAGCGTACTGCATAACACAGATACGCAGTATTTT,CASSVLHNTDTQYF
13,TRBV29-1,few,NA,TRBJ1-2,TGCAGCGTTGGGTCGGGGACCCTCTATGGCTACACCTTC,CSVGSGTLYGYTF
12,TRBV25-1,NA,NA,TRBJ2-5,TGTGCCAGCAGTGAACAACAAGAGACCCAGTACTTC,CASSEQQETQYF
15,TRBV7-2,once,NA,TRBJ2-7,TGTGCCAGCAGCTTGTCGGGGCCGATCGCCTACGAGCAGTACTTC,CASSLSGPIAYEQYF
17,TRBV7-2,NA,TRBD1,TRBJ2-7,TGTGCCAGCAGCTACACCGGGACAGGGGGCCTGTCCTACGAGCAGTACTTC,CASSYTGTGGLSYEQYF
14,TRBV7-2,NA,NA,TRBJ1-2,TGTGCCAGCAGCTTACTTGGGGAAATGGGTGGCTACACCTTC,CASSLLGEMGGYTF
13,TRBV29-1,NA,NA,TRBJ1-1,TGCAGCGTTGCCGAGACAGGCAAAACTGAAGCTTTCTTT,CSVAETGKTEAFF
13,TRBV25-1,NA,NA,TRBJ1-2,TGTGCCAGCAGGAGGGCAGCTAACTATGGCTACACCTTC,CASRRAANYGYTF
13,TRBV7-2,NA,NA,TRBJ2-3,TGTGCCAGCAGCTTAGAGATGGCAGGGGAGCAGTATTTT,CASSLEMAGEQYF
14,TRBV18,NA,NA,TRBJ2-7,TGTGCCAGCTCACCAGGGACCCGAATCTACGAGCAGTACTTC,CASSPGTRIYEQYF
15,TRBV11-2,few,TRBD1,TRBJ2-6,TGTGCCAGCACCCAACAGGGGACTGGGGCCAACGTCCTGACTTTC,CASTQQGTGANVLTF
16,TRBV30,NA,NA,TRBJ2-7,TGTGCCTGGAGTGCTAACCGCGACAGGCGTTCCTACGAGCAGTACTTC,CAWSANRDRRSYEQYF
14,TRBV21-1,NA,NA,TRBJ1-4,TGTGCCAGCAGATACAGTGCAACTAATGAAAAACTGTTTTTT,CASRYSATNEKLFF
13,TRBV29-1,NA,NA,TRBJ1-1,TGCAGCGTTGAGGCCAGAGTCGACACTGAAGCTTTCTTT,CSVEARVDTEAFF
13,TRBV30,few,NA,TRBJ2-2,TGTGCCTGGAACTGGTTAGGAACCGGGGAGCTGTTTTTT,CAWNWLGTGELFF
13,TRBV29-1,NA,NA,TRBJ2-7,TGCAGCGTTGAGACTGTGAGCTCCTACGAGCAGTACTTC,CSVETVSSYEQYF
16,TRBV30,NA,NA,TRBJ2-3,TGTGCCTGGAGTGTTGGGCAGGGGGGTAGCACAGATACGCAGTATTTT,CAWSVGQGGSTDTQYF
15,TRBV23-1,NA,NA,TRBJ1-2,TGCGCCAGCAGTCAATCGGTCAGGGGACCGGATGGCTACACCTTC,CASSQSVRGPDGYTF
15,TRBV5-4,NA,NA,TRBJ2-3,TGTGCCAGCAGCCTTGGGGCAGGGAGCACAGATACGCAGTATTTT,CASSLGAGSTDTQYF
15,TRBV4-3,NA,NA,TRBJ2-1,TGCGCCAGCAGCGTCCGGGACGGATTATACAATGAGCAGTTCTTC,CASSVRDGLYNEQFF
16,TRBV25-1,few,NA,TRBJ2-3,TGTGCCAGCAGTGGGACCCCCGGGTTTAGCACAGATACGCAGTATTTT,CASSGTPGFSTDTQYF
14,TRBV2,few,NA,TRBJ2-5,TGTGCCAGCAGTGACCTATGGGGGGAAGAGACCCAGTACTTC,CASSDLWGEETQYF
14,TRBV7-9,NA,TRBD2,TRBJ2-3,TGTGCCAGCAGTCCGACTAGCGGGCCAGATACGCAGTATTTT,CASSPTSGPDTQYF
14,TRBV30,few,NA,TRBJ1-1,TGTGCCTGGAGGCTTGAGAGGATGAACACTGAAGCTTTCTTT,CAWRLERMNTEAFF
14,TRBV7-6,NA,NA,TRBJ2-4,TGTGCCAGCAGCCCGTGGGGTGGAGAGGACATTCAGTACTTC,CASSPWGGEDIQYF
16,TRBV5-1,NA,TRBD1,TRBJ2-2,TGCGCCAGCAGCTTAGAGACAGGGCCGGTCACCGGGGAGCTGTTTTTT,CASSLETGPVTGELFF
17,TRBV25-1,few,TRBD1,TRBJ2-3,TGTGCCAGCACCATACTCTCCGGGACAGGGGGCACAGATACGCAGTATTTT,CASTILSGTGGTDTQYF
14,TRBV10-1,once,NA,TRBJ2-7,TGCGCCAGCAGTGAAGGGCAGGGTATAGACGAGCAGTACTTC,CASSEGQGIDEQYF
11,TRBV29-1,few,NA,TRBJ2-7,TGCAGCGCCGGGGTCGACAGCGAGCAGTACTTC,CSAGVDSEQYF
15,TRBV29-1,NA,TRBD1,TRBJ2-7,TGCAGCGTTGAAGATCCACAGGGGACGCTCTACGAGCAGTACTTC,CSVEDPQGTLYEQYF
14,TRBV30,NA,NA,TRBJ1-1,TGTGCCTGGAGTGTAGTCCCAGAGAACACTGAAGCTTTCTTT,CAWSVVPENTEAFF
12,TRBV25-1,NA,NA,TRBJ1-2,TGTGCCAGCAGTGCGGCTTTCTATGGCTACACCTTC,CASSAAFYGYTF
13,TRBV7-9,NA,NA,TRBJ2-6,TGTGCCAGCACCTTGTCTGGGGCCAACGTCCTGACTTTC,CASTLSGANVLTF
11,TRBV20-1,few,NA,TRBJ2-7,TGCAGTGCTAGGAGGGGGTACGAGCAGTACTTC,CSARRGYEQYF